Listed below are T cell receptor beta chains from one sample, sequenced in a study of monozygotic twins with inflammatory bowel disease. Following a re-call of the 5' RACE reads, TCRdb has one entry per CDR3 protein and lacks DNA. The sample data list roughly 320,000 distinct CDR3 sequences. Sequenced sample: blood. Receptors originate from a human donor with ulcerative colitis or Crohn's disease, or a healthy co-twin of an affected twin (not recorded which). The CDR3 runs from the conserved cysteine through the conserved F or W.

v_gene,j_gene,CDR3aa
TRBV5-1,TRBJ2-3,CASSLAKIQGGTDTQYF
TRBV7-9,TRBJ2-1,CASSLKSGTHNEQFF
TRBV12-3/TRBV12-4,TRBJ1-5,CASSPGRGSQPQHF
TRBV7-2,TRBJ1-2,CASSLNLRGGYGYTF
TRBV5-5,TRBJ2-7,CASSSATVNYEQYF
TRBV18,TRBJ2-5,CASSPRRAAQETQYF
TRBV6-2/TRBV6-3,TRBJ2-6,CASSGPGSGANVLTF
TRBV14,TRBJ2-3,CASSQGQTTLGDTQYF
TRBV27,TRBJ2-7,CASSMTGRTYEQYF
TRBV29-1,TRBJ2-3,CSVGHRVRAAADTQYF
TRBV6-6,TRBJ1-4,CASSFQGADEKLFF
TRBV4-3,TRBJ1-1,CASSRGTVRHTEAFF
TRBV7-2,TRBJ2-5,CASSFYQETQYF
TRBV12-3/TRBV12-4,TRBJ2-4,CASSIRGSIQYF
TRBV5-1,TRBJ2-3,CASSAQVVGGTDTQYF
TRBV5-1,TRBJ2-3,CASSFQGVGSTDTQYF
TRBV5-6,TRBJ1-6,CASSRTGGSSPLHF
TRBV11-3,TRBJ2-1,CASRKGGTADNEQFF
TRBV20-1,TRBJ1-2,CSASYSIRTQANYGYTF
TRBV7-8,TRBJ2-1,CASSTTGTSRSLFF
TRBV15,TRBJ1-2,CATSRGVRSNYGYTF
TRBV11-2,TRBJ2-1,CASTLIGPAMSSYNEQFF
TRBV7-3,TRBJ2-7,CASSLLGQGEEQHF
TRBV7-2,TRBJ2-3,CASSRRRVHTDTQYF
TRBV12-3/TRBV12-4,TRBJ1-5,CASSLYSGSNQPQHF
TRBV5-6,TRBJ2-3,CASSWAGTGRSDTQYF
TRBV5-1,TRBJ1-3,CASSLGTGNYRVDTIYF
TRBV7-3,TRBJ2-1,CASSTDRASYNEQFF
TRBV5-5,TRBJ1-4,CASSLYEGATNEKLFF
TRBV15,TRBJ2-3,CATSTKRTGWEYF
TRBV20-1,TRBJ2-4,CSVPERAKNIQYF
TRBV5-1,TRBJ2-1,CASSTELAGAFF
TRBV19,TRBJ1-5,CASSTRDSTRNQPQHF
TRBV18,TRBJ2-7,CASSARTGGVNEQYF
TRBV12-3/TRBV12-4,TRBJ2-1,CASITSGVAVGEQFF
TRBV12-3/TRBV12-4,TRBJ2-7,CASSLRATRPSYEQYF
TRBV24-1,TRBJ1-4,CATSESRGATNEKLFF
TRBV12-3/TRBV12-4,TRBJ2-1,CASTSSGLSVF
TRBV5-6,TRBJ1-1,CASSLHGQGFFTEAFF
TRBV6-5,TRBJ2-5,CASSYSRQQETQYF
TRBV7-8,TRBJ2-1,CASSFHGDSYNEQFF
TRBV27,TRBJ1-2,CASSFGGDYGYTF
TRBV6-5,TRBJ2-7,CASSYGASFGEQYF
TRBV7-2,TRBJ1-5,CASSRRTGDNQPQHF
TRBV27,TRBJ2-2,CASRSRSTGELFF
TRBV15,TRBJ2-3,CATSLESGASTDTQYF
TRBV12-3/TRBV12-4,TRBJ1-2,CASSWRQGAGGYTF
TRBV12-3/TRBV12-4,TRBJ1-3,CASSRQQGSLRGNTIYF
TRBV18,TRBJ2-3,CASSSLQGGGDTQYF
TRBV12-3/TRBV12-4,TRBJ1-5,CASSDSNQPQHF
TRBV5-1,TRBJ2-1,CASSVSGQGANEQFF
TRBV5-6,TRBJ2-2,CASSLPSGELFF
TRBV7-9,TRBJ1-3,CASSLVGDTIYF
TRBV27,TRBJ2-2,CASSLAVQGPRSTGELFF
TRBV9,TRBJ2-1,CASSVGSSYNEQFF
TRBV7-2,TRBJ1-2,CASSLGRLYGYGYTF
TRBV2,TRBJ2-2,CASTRASGDTGELFF
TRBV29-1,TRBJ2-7,CSASPRVDEQYF
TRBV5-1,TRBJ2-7,CASSLSLAGVGDEQYF